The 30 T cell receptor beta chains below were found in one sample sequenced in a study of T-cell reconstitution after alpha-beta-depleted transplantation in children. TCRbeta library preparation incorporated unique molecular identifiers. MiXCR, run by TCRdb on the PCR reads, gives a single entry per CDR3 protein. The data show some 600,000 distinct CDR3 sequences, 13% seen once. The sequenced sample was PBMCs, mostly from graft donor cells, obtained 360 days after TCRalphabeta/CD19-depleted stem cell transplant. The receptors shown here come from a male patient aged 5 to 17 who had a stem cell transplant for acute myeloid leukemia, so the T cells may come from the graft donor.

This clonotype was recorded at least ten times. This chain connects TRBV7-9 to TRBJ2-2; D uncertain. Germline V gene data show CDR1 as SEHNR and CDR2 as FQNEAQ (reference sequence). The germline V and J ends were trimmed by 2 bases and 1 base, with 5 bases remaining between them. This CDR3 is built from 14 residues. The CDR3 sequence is CASSLRRNTGELFF. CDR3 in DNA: TGTGCCAGCAGCTTACGGCGGAACACCGGGGAGCTGTTTTTT.

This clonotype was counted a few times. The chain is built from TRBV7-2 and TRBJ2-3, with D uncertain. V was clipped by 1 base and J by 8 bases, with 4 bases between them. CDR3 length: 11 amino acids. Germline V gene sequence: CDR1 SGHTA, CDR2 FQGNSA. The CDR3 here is CASSLVSTQYF. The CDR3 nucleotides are TGTGCCAGCAGCTTAGTTTCTACGCAGTATTTT.

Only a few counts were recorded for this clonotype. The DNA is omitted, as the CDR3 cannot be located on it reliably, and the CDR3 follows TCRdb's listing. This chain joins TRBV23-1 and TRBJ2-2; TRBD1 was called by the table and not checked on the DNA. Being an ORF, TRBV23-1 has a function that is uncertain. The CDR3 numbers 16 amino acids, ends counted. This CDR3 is CASSQSQGCTPGSCFF.

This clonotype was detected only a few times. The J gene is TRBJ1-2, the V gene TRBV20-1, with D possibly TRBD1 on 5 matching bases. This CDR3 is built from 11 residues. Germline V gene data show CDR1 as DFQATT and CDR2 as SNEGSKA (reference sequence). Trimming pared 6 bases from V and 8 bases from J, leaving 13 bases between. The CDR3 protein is CSAPDRGGYTF. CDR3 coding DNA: TGCAGTGCGCCAGACAGAGGCGGCTACACCTTC.

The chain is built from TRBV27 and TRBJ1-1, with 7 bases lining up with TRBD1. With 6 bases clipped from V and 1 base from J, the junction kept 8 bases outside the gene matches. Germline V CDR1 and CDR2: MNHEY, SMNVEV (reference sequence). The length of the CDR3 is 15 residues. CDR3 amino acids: CASSRRGQTNTEAFF. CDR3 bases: TGTGCCAGCAGCCGTCGGGGACAGACGAACACTGAAGCTTTCTTT.

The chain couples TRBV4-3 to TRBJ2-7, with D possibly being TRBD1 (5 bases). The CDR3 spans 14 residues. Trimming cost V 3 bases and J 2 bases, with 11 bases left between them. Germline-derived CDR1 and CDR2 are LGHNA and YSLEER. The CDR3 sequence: CASSQADRTYEQYF. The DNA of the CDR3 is TGCGCCAGCAGCCAGGCAGACAGAACCTACGAGCAGTACTTC.

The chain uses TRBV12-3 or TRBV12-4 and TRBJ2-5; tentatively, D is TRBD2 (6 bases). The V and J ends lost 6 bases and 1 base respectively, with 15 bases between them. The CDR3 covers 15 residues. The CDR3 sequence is CASSTKRLVQETQYF. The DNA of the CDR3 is TGTGCCAGCAGCACCAAGAGACTAGTCCAAGAGACCCAGTACTTC.

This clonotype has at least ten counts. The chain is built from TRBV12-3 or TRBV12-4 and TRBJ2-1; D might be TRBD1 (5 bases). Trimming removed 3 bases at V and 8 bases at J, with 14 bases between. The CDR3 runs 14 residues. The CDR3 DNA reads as TGTGCCAGCAGTTTTAGGCGAGTCAGGGATGAGCAGTTCTTC. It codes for CASSFRRVRDEQFF.

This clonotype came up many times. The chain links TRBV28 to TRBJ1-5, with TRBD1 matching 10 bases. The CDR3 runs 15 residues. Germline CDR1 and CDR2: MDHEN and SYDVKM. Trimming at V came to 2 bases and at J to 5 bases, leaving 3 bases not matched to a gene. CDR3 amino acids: CASSLRTGGDQPQHF. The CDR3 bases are TGTGCCAGCAGTTTACGGACAGGGGGGGATCAGCCCCAGCATTTT.

The CDR3 DNA reads as TGTGCCAGCAGCTTAGGAGGGGGAGTCGGCTACGAGCAGTACTTC. This encodes CASSLGGGVGYEQYF. The gene calls are TRBV13 and TRBJ2-7; perhaps TRBD1 as D (6 bases). CDR1 and CDR2 (germline): PRHDT, FYEKMQ (reference sequence). Trimming took off 0 bases at V and 3 bases at J, with 12 bases between the two ends. This CDR3 has 15 residues.

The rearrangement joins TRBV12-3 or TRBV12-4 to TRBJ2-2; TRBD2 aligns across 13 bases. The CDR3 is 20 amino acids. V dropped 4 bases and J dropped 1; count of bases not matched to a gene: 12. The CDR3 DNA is TGTGCCAGCAGTTCCGAGGGACTAGCGGGACGAGGGGGGAACACCGGGGAGCTGTTTTTT. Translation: CASSSEGLAGRGGNTGELFF.

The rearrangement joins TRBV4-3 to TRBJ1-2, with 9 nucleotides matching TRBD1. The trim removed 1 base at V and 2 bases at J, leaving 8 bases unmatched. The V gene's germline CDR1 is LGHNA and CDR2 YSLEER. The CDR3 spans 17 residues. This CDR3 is CASSQGTGANPNYGYTF. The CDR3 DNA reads TGCGCCAGCAGCCAAGGGACAGGGGCCAATCCAAACTATGGCTACACCTTC.

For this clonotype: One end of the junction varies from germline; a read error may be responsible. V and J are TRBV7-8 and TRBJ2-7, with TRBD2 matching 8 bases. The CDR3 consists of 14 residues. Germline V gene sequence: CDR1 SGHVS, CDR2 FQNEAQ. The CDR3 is CAISPGLAGYEQYF. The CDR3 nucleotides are TGTGCCATCAGCCCCGGACTAGCAGGGTACGAGCAGTACTTC.

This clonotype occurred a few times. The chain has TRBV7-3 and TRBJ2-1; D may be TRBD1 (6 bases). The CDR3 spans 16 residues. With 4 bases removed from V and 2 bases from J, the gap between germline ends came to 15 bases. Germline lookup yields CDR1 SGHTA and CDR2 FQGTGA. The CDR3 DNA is TGTGCCAGCAGCTATAAACCCGGGACAACCTACAATGAGCAGTTCTTC. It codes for CASSYKPGTTYNEQFF.

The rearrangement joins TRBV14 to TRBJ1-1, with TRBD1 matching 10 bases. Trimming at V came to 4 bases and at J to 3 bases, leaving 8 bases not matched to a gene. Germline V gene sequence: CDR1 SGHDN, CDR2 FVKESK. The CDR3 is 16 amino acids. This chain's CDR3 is CASSLRTGGVDTEAFF. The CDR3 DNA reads TGTGCCAGCAGCCTGAGGACAGGGGGGGTGGACACTGAAGCTTTCTTT. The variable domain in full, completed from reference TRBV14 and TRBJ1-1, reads EAGVTQFPSHSVIEKGQTVTLRCDPISGHDNLYWYRRVMGKEIKFLLHFVKESKQDESGMPNNRFLAERTGGTYSTLKVQPAELEDSGVYFCASSLRTGGVDTEAFFGQGTRLTVV.

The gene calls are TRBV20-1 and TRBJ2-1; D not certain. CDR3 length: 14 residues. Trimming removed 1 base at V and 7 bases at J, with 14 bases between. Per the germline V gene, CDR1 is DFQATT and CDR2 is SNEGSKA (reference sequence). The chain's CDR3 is CSARAPWGMNEQFF. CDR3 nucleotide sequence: TGCAGTGCTAGAGCCCCGTGGGGTATGAATGAGCAGTTCTTC.

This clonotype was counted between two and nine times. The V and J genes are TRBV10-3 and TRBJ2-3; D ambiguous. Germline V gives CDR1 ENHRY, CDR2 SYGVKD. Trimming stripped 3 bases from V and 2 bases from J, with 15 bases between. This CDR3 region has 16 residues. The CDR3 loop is CAISEMVAIDTDTQYF. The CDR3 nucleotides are TGTGCCATCAGTGAAATGGTAGCCATTGACACAGATACGCAGTATTTT.

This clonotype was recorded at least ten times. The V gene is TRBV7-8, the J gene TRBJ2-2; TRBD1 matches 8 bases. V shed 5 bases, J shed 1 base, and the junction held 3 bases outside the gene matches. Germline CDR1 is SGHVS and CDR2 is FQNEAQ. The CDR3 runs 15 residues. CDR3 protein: CASSAGQGNTGELFF. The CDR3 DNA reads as TGTGCCAGCAGCGCCGGACAGGGGAACACCGGGGAGCTGTTTTTT.

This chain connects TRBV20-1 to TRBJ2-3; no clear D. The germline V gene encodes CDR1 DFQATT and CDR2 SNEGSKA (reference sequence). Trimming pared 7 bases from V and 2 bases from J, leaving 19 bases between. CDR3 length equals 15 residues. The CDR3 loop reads CSGGWSVVNTDTQYF. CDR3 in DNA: TGCAGTGGGGGATGGTCTGTGGTAAACACAGATACGCAGTATTTT.

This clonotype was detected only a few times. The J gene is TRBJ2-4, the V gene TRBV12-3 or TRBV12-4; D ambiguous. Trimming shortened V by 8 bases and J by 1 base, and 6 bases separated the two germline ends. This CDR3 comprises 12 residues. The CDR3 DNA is TGTGCCAGCGCTGGGGCCAAAAACATTCAGTACTTC. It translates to CASAGAKNIQYF.

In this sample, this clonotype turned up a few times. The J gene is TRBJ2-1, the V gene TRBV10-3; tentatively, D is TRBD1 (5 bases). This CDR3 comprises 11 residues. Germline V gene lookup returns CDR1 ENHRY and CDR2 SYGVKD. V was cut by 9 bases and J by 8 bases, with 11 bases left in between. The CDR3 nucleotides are TGTGCCATGGGGCTAGTCGATGAGCAGTTCTTC. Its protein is CAMGLVDEQFF.

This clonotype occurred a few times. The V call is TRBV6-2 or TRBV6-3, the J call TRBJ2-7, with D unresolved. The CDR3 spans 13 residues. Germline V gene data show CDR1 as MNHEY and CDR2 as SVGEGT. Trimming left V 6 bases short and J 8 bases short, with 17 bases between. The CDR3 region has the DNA TGTGCCAGCAGACATACCGATCTCTTGAAGCAGTACTTC. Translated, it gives CASRHTDLLKQYF.

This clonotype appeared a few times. CDR3 protein: CASSFRPPTDTQYF. The DNA of the CDR3 is TGTGCCAGCAGCTTTAGACCACCCACAGATACGCAGTATTTT. V gene TRBV7-2 combines with J gene TRBJ2-3; the D is unclear. Germline V lookup: CDR1 SGHTA, CDR2 FQGNSA. Trimming pared 3 bases from V and 2 bases from J, leaving 9 bases between. This CDR3 comprises 14 residues.

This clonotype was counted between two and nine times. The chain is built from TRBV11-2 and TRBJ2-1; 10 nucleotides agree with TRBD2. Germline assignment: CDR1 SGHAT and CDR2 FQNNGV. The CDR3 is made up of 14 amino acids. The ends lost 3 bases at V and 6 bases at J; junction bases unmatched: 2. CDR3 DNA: TGTGCCAGCAGCTTCTTAGCGGGAGGCAATGAGCAGTTCTTC. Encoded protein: CASSFLAGGNEQFF.

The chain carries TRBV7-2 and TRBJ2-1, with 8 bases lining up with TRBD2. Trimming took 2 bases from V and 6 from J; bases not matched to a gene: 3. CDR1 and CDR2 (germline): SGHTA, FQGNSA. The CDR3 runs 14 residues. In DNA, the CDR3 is TGTGCCAGCAGCTTACTAGCGGGCCCCAATGAGCAGTTCTTC. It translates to CASSLLAGPNEQFF.

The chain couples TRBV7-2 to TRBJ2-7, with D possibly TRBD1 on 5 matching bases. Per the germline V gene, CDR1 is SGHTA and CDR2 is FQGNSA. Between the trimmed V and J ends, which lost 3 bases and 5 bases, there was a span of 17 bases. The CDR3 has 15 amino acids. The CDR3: CASSFRQTVNHEQYF. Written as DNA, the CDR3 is TGTGCCAGCAGCTTCCGTCAGACAGTTAACCACGAGCAGTACTTC.

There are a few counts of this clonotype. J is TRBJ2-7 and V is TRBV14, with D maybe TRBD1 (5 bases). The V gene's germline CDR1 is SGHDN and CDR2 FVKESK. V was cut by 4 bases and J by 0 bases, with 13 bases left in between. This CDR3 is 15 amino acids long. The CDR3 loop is CASSLQWGFSYEQYF. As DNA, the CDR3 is TGTGCCAGCAGCCTGCAATGGGGCTTCTCCTACGAGCAGTACTTC.

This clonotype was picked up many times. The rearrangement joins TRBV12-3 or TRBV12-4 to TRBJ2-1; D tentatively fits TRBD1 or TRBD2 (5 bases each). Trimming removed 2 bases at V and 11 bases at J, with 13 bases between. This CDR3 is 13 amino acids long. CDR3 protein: CASSLSPPGQQFF. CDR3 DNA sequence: TGTGCCAGCAGTTTATCCCCCCCGGGACAGCAGTTCTTC.

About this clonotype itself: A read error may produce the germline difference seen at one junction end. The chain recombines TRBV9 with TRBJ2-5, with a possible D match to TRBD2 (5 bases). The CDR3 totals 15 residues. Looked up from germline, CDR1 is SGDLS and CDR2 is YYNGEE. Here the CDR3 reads CASIVDASRQETQYF. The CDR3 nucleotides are TGTGCCAGCATCGTAGATGCTAGCCGCCAAGAGACCCAGTACTTC.

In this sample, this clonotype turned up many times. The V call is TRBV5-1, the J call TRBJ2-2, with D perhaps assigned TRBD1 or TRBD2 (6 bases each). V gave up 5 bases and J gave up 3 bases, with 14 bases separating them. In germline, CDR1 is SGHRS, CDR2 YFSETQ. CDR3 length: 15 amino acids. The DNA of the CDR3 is TGCGCCAGCAGAAAACAGGGAGGTTACACCGGGGAGCTGTTTTTT. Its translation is CASRKQGGYTGELFF.